This is a list of T cell receptor beta chains from one sample in a study of blood T cell repertoires in COVID-19. This table comes from immunoSEQ multiplex PCR, and its TCRdb copy is limited to in-frame clones, with some not included. The table includes under 200,000 clones, roughly 80% detected once. The sample consisted of PBMCs or T cells enriched from blood (not recorded which). These receptor sequences come from a middle-aged woman with acute COVID-19. Each CDR3 is given with its conserved first and last residue. Each record gives: CDR3 protein, CDR3 DNA, D gene, J gene, clone size, V gene. D genes are given only for firm matches. Clone size is not always given. Where it is, it says once, few, many or a class for expanded clones.

cdr3_aa: CASSWTSGTADTQYF
cdr3_nt: TGTGCCAGCAGCTGGACTAGCGGGACGGCTGATACGCAGTATTTT
d_call: TRBD2
j_call: TRBJ2-3
clone_size: -
v_call: TRBV5-4

cdr3_aa: CASTYRVNQPQHF
cdr3_nt: TGTGCCAGCACGTACAGGGTCAATCAGCCCCAGCATTTT
d_call: -
j_call: TRBJ1-5
clone_size: few
v_call: TRBV6-5

cdr3_aa: CASSARWGGEQFF
cdr3_nt: TGTGCCAGCAGCGCTCGGTGGGGAGGCGAGCAGTTCTTC
d_call: -
j_call: TRBJ2-1
clone_size: -
v_call: TRBV7-9

cdr3_aa: CASSLARDYGYTF
cdr3_nt: TGTGCCAGCAGCTTAGCGAGGGACTATGGCTACACCTTC
d_call: -
j_call: TRBJ1-2
clone_size: -
v_call: TRBV7-2

cdr3_aa: CAWSSRGLSNYGYTF
cdr3_nt: TGTGCCTGGAGTTCCAGAGGACTTTCTAACTATGGCTACACCTTC
d_call: -
j_call: TRBJ1-2
clone_size: -
v_call: TRBV30

cdr3_aa: CASRKRTETNTEAFF
cdr3_nt: TGCGCCAGCAGGAAGAGAACAGAAACGAACACTGAAGCTTTCTTT
d_call: -
j_call: TRBJ1-1
clone_size: -
v_call: TRBV5-1

cdr3_aa: CASSNGLAGGRTGELFF
cdr3_nt: TGTGCCAGTAGCAACGGACTAGCGGGAGGCCGCACCGGGGAGCTGTTTTTT
d_call: TRBD2
j_call: TRBJ2-2
clone_size: -
v_call: TRBV19

cdr3_aa: CASSPDAGVANEKLFF
cdr3_nt: TGTGCCAGTAGTCCCGATGCGGGGGTAGCTAATGAAAAACTGTTTTTT
d_call: -
j_call: TRBJ1-4
clone_size: -
v_call: TRBV19

cdr3_aa: CASTPDSLYGYTF
cdr3_nt: TGTGCCAGCACCCCGGACAGTCTCTATGGCTACACCTTC
d_call: -
j_call: TRBJ1-2
clone_size: -
v_call: TRBV12-3/TRBV12-4

cdr3_aa: CASSTSGSRCFNEQFF
cdr3_nt: TGTGCCAGCAGCACTAGCGGGAGTCGATGCTTTAATGAGCAGTTCTTC
d_call: -
j_call: TRBJ2-1
clone_size: -
v_call: TRBV21-1

cdr3_aa: CASSPPGVEEQFF
cdr3_nt: TGTGCCAGCAGTCCCCCGGGGGTGGAGGAGCAGTTCTTC
d_call: -
j_call: TRBJ2-1
clone_size: many
v_call: TRBV6-5

cdr3_aa: CASREGSNSPLHF
cdr3_nt: TGTGCCAGTAGGGAAGGGAGTAATTCACCCCTCCACTTT
d_call: -
j_call: TRBJ1-6
clone_size: -
v_call: TRBV19

cdr3_aa: CASSGGTSALGGTGELFF
cdr3_nt: TGTGCCAGCAGCGGTGGGACTAGCGCCCTAGGGGGGACCGGGGAGCTGTTTTTT
d_call: TRBD2
j_call: TRBJ2-2
clone_size: -
v_call: TRBV9

cdr3_aa: CASGTVFISNYGYTF
cdr3_nt: TGTGCCAGCGGGACAGTCTTCATTTCTAACTATGGCTACACCTTC
d_call: TRBD1
j_call: TRBJ1-2
clone_size: -
v_call: TRBV6-5

cdr3_aa: CAQARGPYNSPLHF
cdr3_nt: TGTGCCCAAGCGCGGGGTCCTTATAATTCACCCCTCCACTTT
d_call: -
j_call: TRBJ1-6
clone_size: few
v_call: TRBV24-1

cdr3_aa: CASSPLSRTSLHNEQFF
cdr3_nt: TGCGCCAGCAGCCCCCTTTCACGCACTAGTCTCCACAATGAGCAGTTCTTC
d_call: -
j_call: TRBJ2-1
clone_size: -
v_call: TRBV4-1

cdr3_aa: CASRGGNYGYTF
cdr3_nt: TGTGCCAGCAGGGGGGGGAACTATGGCTACACCTTC
d_call: -
j_call: TRBJ1-2
clone_size: -
v_call: TRBV25-1

cdr3_aa: CASSLLPGLAFDEQYF
cdr3_nt: TGCGCCAGCAGCTTACTACCGGGACTAGCGTTCGACGAGCAGTACTTC
d_call: TRBD2
j_call: TRBJ2-7
clone_size: -
v_call: TRBV5-1

cdr3_aa: CASSVALGDEQFF
cdr3_nt: TGTGCCAGCAGCGTAGCGCTAGGCGATGAGCAGTTCTTC
d_call: -
j_call: TRBJ2-1
clone_size: -
v_call: TRBV9

cdr3_aa: CASSATGGRARNTEAFF
cdr3_nt: TGTGCCAGCAGCGCTACAGGGGGCAGGGCCCGGAACACTGAAGCTTTCTTT
d_call: TRBD1
j_call: TRBJ1-1
clone_size: -
v_call: TRBV7-3

cdr3_aa: CASSEGLHNEQFF
cdr3_nt: TGTGCCAGCAGTGAGGGACTACACAATGAGCAGTTCTTC
d_call: TRBD2
j_call: TRBJ2-1
clone_size: -
v_call: TRBV6-4

cdr3_aa: CSVSRGRTDTQYF
cdr3_nt: TGCAGCGTTTCCAGGGGGCGCACAGATACGCAGTATTTT
d_call: TRBD1
j_call: TRBJ2-3
clone_size: -
v_call: TRBV29-1

cdr3_aa: CASSLGTVNTEAFF
cdr3_nt: TGCGCCAGCAGCTTGGGGACAGTTAACACTGAAGCTTTCTTT
d_call: -
j_call: TRBJ1-1
clone_size: -
v_call: TRBV5-1

cdr3_aa: CTSIPPLSNYGYTF
cdr3_nt: TGCACCAGCATCCCTCCCCTCTCTAACTATGGCTACACCTTC
d_call: -
j_call: TRBJ1-2
clone_size: -
v_call: TRBV1

cdr3_aa: CAISEGSQQPQHF
cdr3_nt: TGTGCCATCAGTGAGGGTAGCCAGCAGCCCCAGCATTTT
d_call: -
j_call: TRBJ1-5
clone_size: -
v_call: TRBV10-3

cdr3_aa: CASSPKGGRLMNTEAFF
cdr3_nt: TGTGCCAGCAGCCCTAAGGGAGGCAGACTCATGAACACTGAAGCTTTCTTT
d_call: -
j_call: TRBJ1-1
clone_size: -
v_call: TRBV7-3

cdr3_aa: CASRPTANTEAFF
cdr3_nt: TGTGCCAGCAGGCCGACAGCGAACACTGAAGCTTTCTTT
d_call: -
j_call: TRBJ1-1
clone_size: -
v_call: TRBV27

cdr3_aa: CASSLGGGTSGVLYNEQFF
cdr3_nt: TGTGCCAGCAGCTTAGGAGGGGGGACTAGCGGGGTGCTTTACAATGAGCAGTTCTTC
d_call: TRBD2
j_call: TRBJ2-1
clone_size: -
v_call: TRBV11-2

cdr3_aa: CASSDHGTGIYEQYF
cdr3_nt: TGTGCCAGCAGTGACCACGGGACAGGGATCTACGAGCAGTACTTC
d_call: TRBD1
j_call: TRBJ2-7
clone_size: -
v_call: TRBV25-1

cdr3_aa: CASSYSFQETQYF
cdr3_nt: TGTGCCAGCAGTTATAGTTTTCAAGAGACCCAGTACTTC
d_call: -
j_call: TRBJ2-5
clone_size: once
v_call: TRBV6-2/TRBV6-3

cdr3_aa: CASSIPGRDNEQFF
cdr3_nt: TGTGCCAGTAGTATTCCTGGGAGAGACAATGAGCAGTTCTTC
d_call: -
j_call: TRBJ2-1
clone_size: -
v_call: TRBV19